A single sample gave rise to the 18 T cell receptor beta chains below, sequenced in a study of radiation and T cells in renal cell carcinoma. The data were produced by immunoSEQ multiplex PCR, yet TCRdb's version contains in-frame clones alone and is incomplete. The sample has 150,000 or so clones, about 87% seen once. Indicated time point: baseline pretreatment blood. The treatment was: 15 Gy SBRT to primary tumor, nephrectomy 4 weeks later. The material sequenced was blood, taken from a patient whose treatment included radiotherapy and nephrectomy. The receptors originated from a woman in her seventies with renal cell carcinoma.

This clone is a singleton in its sample. The V gene is TRBV5-6, the J gene TRBJ2-3, with D perhaps TRBD2 (6 bases). CDR1 and CDR2 (germline): SGHDT, YYEEEE. This CDR3 is built from 14 residues. V lost 4 bases, J lost 2 bases, and 11 bases lay in between. In nucleotides, the CDR3 is TGTGCCAGCAGCACCGGACTACCCACAGATACGCAGTATTTT. Its translation is CASSTGLPTDTQYF.

The CDR3 protein is CASSLVMAGGPYNEQFF. The CDR3 bases are TGCGCCAGCAGCTTGGTAATGGCGGGGGGGCCCTACAATGAGCAGTTCTTC. The chain uses TRBV5-1 and TRBJ2-1, with 9 nucleotides matching TRBD2. This CDR3 spans 17 amino acids. V was pared by 0 bases and J by 2 bases, with 6 bases of the junction left unmatched. Germline CDR1 SGHRS, CDR2 YFSETQ.

The V and J genes are TRBV6-1 and TRBJ1-4; TRBD1 agrees at 9 bases. V was clipped by 6 bases and J by 8 bases; unmatched bases: 1. CDR3 size: 12 residues. Germline CDR1 is MNHNS and CDR2 is SASEGT. CDR3: CASRGQGEKLFF. CDR3 sequence (DNA): TGTGCCAGCAGAGGACAGGGGGAAAAACTGTTTTTT.

J is TRBJ2-5 and V is TRBV6-1; maybe TRBD1 (5 bases). Germline CDR1 and CDR2: MNHNS and SASEGT. The germline V and J ends were trimmed by 8 bases and 5 bases, with 9 bases remaining between them. This CDR3 spans 11 amino acids. DNA for the CDR3: TGTGCCAGCTCTCACAGGGAGACCCAGTACTTC. Translated: CASSHRETQYF.

This CDR3 reads CASSYSGQQNGYTF. CDR3 DNA sequence: TGTGCCAGCAGTTACTCGGGACAGCAGAATGGCTACACCTTC. V and J are TRBV6-6 and TRBJ1-2; 7 bases fit TRBD1. The germline gives CDR1 MNHNY, CDR2 SVGAGI (reference sequence). The CDR3 extends over 14 amino acids. Trimming took 0 bases from V and 6 from J; bases not matched to a gene: 4.

This clone was recorded once. The gene calls are TRBV19 and TRBJ2-4; D possibly matches TRBD1 or TRBD2 (5 bases each). Germline-derived CDR1 and CDR2 are LNHDA and SQIVND (reference sequence). This CDR3 has 13 amino acids. The V and J ends lost 3 bases and 4 bases respectively, with 7 bases between them. The CDR3: CASSIWGKNIQYF. DNA of the CDR3: TGTGCCAGTAGTATCTGGGGGAAAAACATTCAGTACTTC.

CDR3 in amino acids: CASSLGGGQGEKLFF. The CDR3 bases are TGTGCCAGCAGCTTAGGCGGGGGGCAAGGGGAAAAACTGTTTTTT. This chain uses TRBV7-2 with TRBJ1-4; D may be TRBD1 (6 bases). Germline CDR1 and CDR2: SGHTA and FQGNSA. Trimming removed 1 base from V and 8 bases from J, with 14 bases in between. The CDR3 is 15 amino acids.

This sequence joins TRBV7-2 and TRBJ2-5; no definite D call. The CDR3 is 11 amino acids. Per germline, CDR1 SGHTA and CDR2 FQGNSA. V was shortened by 5 bases and J by 0 bases, with 1 base between the two germline ends. CDR3 sequence (DNA): TGTGCCAGCAGCAACCAAGAGACCCAGTACTTC. Protein product: CASSNQETQYF.

The gene calls are TRBV19 and TRBJ1-2; D uncertain. CDR3 length: 12 residues. The V and J ends lost 4 bases and 4 bases respectively, with 7 bases between them. Germline V CDR1 and CDR2: LNHDA, SQIVND (reference sequence). This CDR3 reads CASSTRSYGYTF. In DNA, the CDR3 is TGTGCCAGTAGTACAAGGAGCTATGGCTACACCTTC.

J is TRBJ2-2 and V is TRBV4-2; a weak D match, TRBD2 (6 bases). V lost 0 bases to trimming and J lost 4 bases, with 18 bases between them. Germline assignment: CDR1 LGHNA and CDR2 YNFKEQ. The CDR3 loop spans 18 amino acids. CDR3 nucleotide sequence: TGTGCCAGCAGCCAAGAAACCCAGGGAGGCGTAGGCACCGGGGAGCTGTTTTTT. Its translation: CASSQETQGGVGTGELFF.

The genes are TRBV6-5 and TRBJ2-5; maybe TRBD2 (5 bases). The assigned J gene may be wrong: the sequence end matches TRBJ2-7 better. Germline V gene data show CDR1 as MNHEY and CDR2 as SVGAGI. The CDR3 totals 14 residues. CDR3 DNA: TGTGCCAGCAGTTCTCGGACGGGAACCTACGAGCAGTACTTC. It encodes CASSSRTGTYEQYF.

The rearrangement links TRBV19 to TRBJ2-7; TRBD2 matches at 8 bases. Germline lookup yields CDR1 LNHDA and CDR2 SQIVND (reference sequence). Trimming cost V 3 bases and J 4 bases; bases outside gene matches: 8. This CDR3 has 15 residues. The CDR3 DNA reads TGTGCCAGTAGTATGGTAGCGGGGTCCTTTTACGAGCAGTACTTC. This gives the protein CASSMVAGSFYEQYF.

The sample holds a few counts of this clone. V and J are TRBV6-6 and TRBJ1-1; TRBD1 is a possible D gene (5 bases). There are 11 residues in the CDR3. V was shortened by 7 bases and J by 11 bases, with 14 bases between the two germline ends. CDR1 is MNHNY, CDR2 SVGAGI, per germline (reference sequence). The CDR3 nucleotides read TGTGCCAGCACCAACAGCAGGGATGCTTTCTTT. Protein sequence: CASTNSRDAFF.

The chain has TRBV7-2 and TRBJ2-1; 9 nucleotides agree with TRBD2. There are 16 residues in the CDR3. The trim removed 4 bases at V and 2 bases at J, leaving 6 bases unmatched. Germline V gene data show CDR1 as SGHTA and CDR2 as FQGNSA. This CDR3 reads CASSSGASGAYNEQFF. The CDR3 region has the DNA TGTGCCAGCAGCTCAGGGGCTAGCGGGGCCTACAATGAGCAGTTCTTC.

CDR3 DNA sequence: TGCGCCAGCTCACTAGCGGGGGGGAGTTGGAATGAGCAGTTCTTC. Translation: CASSLAGGSWNEQFF. V is TRBV10-2 and J is TRBJ2-1; 13 bases align to TRBD2. The germline V gene has CDR1 WSHSY and CDR2 SAAADI. This CDR3 is built from 15 residues. The trim removed 8 bases at V and 7 bases at J, leaving 8 bases unmatched.

This rearrangement joins TRBV9 to TRBJ2-7; D is perhaps TRBD2 (5 bases). The CDR3 length is 15 residues. V was cut by 0 bases and J by 3 bases, with 13 bases left in between. Looked up from germline, CDR1 is SGDLS and CDR2 is YYNGEE. DNA of the CDR3: TGTGCCAGCAGCGTAGCTACCGGGGTGAGCTACGAGCAGTACTTC. Encoded protein: CASSVATGVSYEQYF. Filled out from reference TRBV9 and TRBJ2-7, the complete variable domain reads DSGVTQTPKHLITATGQRVTLRCSPRSGDLSVYWYQQSLDQGLQFLIQYYNGEERAKGNILERFSAQQFPDLHSELNLSSLELGDSALYFCASSVATGVSYEQYFGPGTRLTVT.

This clone was recorded a few times. CDR3 DNA: TGTGCCAGGGCCGCGCAGACCCAGTACTTC. This sequence encodes CARAAQTQYF. The chain joins TRBV4-2 to TRBJ2-5, with D uncertain. There are 10 residues in the CDR3. Trimming removed 9 bases from V and 6 bases from J, with 8 bases in between. Looked up from germline, CDR1 is LGHNA and CDR2 is YNFKEQ.

The chain uses TRBV2 and TRBJ1-4, with D possibly matching TRBD1 (5 bases). CDR3 length: 15 amino acids. Trimming left V 3 bases short and J 2 bases short, with 10 bases between. Germline CDR1 and CDR2: SNHLY and FYNNEI. The chain's CDR3 is CASSDGGATNEKLFF. The DNA for the CDR3 is TGTGCCAGCAGTGACGGTGGGGCCACTAATGAAAAACTGTTTTTT.